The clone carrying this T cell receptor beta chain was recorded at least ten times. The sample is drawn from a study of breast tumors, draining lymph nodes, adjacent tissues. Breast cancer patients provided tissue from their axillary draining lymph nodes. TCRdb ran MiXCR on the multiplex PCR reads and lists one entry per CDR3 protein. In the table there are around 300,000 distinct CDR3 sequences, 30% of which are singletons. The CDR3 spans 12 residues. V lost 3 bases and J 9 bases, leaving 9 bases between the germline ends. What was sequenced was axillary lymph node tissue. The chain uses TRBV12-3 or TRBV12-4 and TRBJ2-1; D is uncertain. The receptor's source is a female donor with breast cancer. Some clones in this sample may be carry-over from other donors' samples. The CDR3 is CASSFTVIEQFF. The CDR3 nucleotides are TGTGCCAGCAGTTTCACGGTCATTGAGCAGTTCTTC.